The clone carrying this T cell receptor beta chain was detected ten times or more. Its antigen is unidentified. Amplification targeted TCR beta CDR3 regions from RNA transcripts. Carried out on the TCR CDR3, a first-round RT-PCR used the HTBI primer set. TCRdb processed the multiplex PCR reads anew with MiXCR; each CDR3 protein has one entry. The sample includes 200,000 to 300,000 distinct CDR3 sequences, roughly 17% seen only once; the top ten take approximately 30%. This entry belongs to a study of T cells in Graves' hyperthyroidism and ophthalmopathy. Study-wide context: Before any treatment, at initial diagnosis, peripheral blood was collected.

Findings and caveats of the study: Prediction of ophthalmopathy progression came a median around 6.1 months pre-onset. Blood also showed most of the thyroid clonotypes that were expanded above 0.001.

Individuals with ophthalmopathy presented a Clinical Activity Score of at least 3, a NOSPECS grade of at least 4 and a duration under 3 months. Trimming took 1 base from V and 8 from J; bases not matched to a gene: 8. The CDR3 sequence is 16 residues long. Germline V CDR1 and CDR2: SGHKS, YYEKEE (reference sequence). The TCR comes from a woman younger than 30 with Graves' ophthalmopathy. The material sequenced was blood. The gene calls are TRBV5-5 and TRBJ2-1; 11 nucleotides match TRBD2. The CDR3 reads CASSLSTSGSLDEQFF. The CDR3 nucleotides are TGTGCCAGCAGCTTGAGCACTAGCGGGAGTCTCGATGAGCAGTTCTTC.